The 15 T cell receptor beta chains listed next were all sequenced from one sample in a study of T cell changes during pregnancy in multiple sclerosis. Some clones are missing from TCRdb's copy, which holds only in-frame ones; the method was immunoSEQ multiplex PCR. The profile shows some 37,000 clones, 75% to 95% of them singletons. This specimen consisted of CD8+ T cells from peripheral blood mononuclear cells, obtained after pregnancy. Source of these receptors: a female donor with multiple sclerosis, enrolled in a pregnancy study.

This sequence joins TRBV6-6 and TRBJ1-4, with D possibly TRBD1 on 6 matching bases. The CDR3 length is 13 residues. Germline CDR1 MNHNY, CDR2 SVGAGI (reference sequence). Trimming took 0 bases from V and 8 from J, leaving 7 bases between them. CDR3 sequence: CASSYSTGEKLFF. The DNA for the CDR3 is TGTGCCAGCAGTTACTCGACAGGAGAAAAACTGTTTTTT.

The chain uses TRBV30 and TRBJ1-6; no reliable D call. CDR3 size: 15 residues. Between the trimmed V and J ends, which lost 5 bases and 7 bases, there was a span of 18 bases. CDR1 is GTSNPN, CDR2 SVGIG, per germline (reference sequence). CDR3 loop: CAWERPGLTNSPLHF. For the CDR3, the DNA is TGTGCCTGGGAAAGACCCGGGTTGACCAATTCACCCCTCCACTTT.

This clone was seen just once. The chain links TRBV5-1 to TRBJ1-2, with D uncertain. CDR1 SGHRS and CDR2 YFSETQ come from the germline V gene. The ends were cut back, 5 bases at V and 7 bases at J, with 12 bases in the middle. The CDR3 consists of 12 residues. CDR3 nucleotides: TGCGCCAGCAGGGCGGCCTATCGTGGCTACACCTTC. Translating gives CASRAAYRGYTF.

The chain links TRBV6-1 to TRBJ2-7; TRBD2 agrees at 12 bases. CDR1 is MNHNS and CDR2 is SASEGT in the germline V gene. Trimming at V came to 6 bases and at J to 4 bases, leaving 7 bases not matched to a gene. The CDR3 has 15 residues. The CDR3 spells CASSRGLAGGYEQYF. The DNA of the CDR3 is TGTGCCAGCAGCAGAGGGCTAGCGGGGGGGTACGAGCAGTACTTC.

The chain uses TRBV7-2 and TRBJ2-4, with a possible D match to TRBD1 (5 bases). The ends were cut back, 2 bases at V and 1 base at J, with 9 bases in the middle. This CDR3 contains 15 residues. Germline CDR1 SGHTA, CDR2 FQGNSA. The CDR3 DNA reads as TGTGCCAGCAGCTTATGGAACAGGGCCAAAAACATTCAGTACTTC. This encodes CASSLWNRAKNIQYF. The full variable domain, with the rest looked up from reference TRBV7-2 and TRBJ2-4, is GAGVSQSPSNKVTEKGKDVELRCDPISGHTALYWYRQSLGQGLEFLIYFQGNSAPDKSGLPSDRFSAERTGGSVSTLTIQRTQQEDSAVYLCASSLWNRAKNIQYFGAGTRLSVL.

The J gene is TRBJ2-2, the V gene TRBV18; tentative D call: TRBD2 (5 bases). Deletions cut 3 bases from V and 0 bases from J, with 14 bases between. This CDR3 spans 17 amino acids. CDR1 and CDR2 (germline): KGHSH, LQKENI. CDR3 loop: CASSPVLGDPNTGELFF. The CDR3 DNA is TGTGCCAGCTCACCGGTATTGGGAGATCCGAACACCGGGGAGCTGTTTTTT.

The chain has TRBV9 and TRBJ2-7, with 8 positions matching TRBD1. The J segment lost 0 bases and the V segment lost 5 bases, leaving 10 bases of the junction unmatched. The CDR3 loop spans 16 amino acids. Germline values: CDR1 SGDLS, CDR2 YYNGEE. Here the CDR3 reads CASSETGVRSSYEQYF. The CDR3 bases are TGTGCCAGCAGTGAGACAGGGGTGAGAAGCTCCTACGAGCAGTACTTC. Using reference TRBV9 and TRBJ2-7 for the parts outside the CDR3, the full variable domain is DSGVTQTPKHLITATGQRVTLRCSPRSGDLSVYWYQQSLDQGLQFLIQYYNGEERAKGNILERFSAQQFPDLHSELNLSSLELGDSALYFCASSETGVRSSYEQYFGPGTRLTVT.

This rearrangement joins TRBV7-8 to TRBJ2-1, with 8 bases identical to TRBD1. Unmatched junction bases numbered 5, after V lost 1 base and J lost 3 bases. This CDR3 has 16 amino acids. In germline, CDR1 is SGHVS, CDR2 FQNEAQ. CDR3 loop: CASSLVGGTGYNEQFF. The CDR3, as DNA: TGTGCCAGCAGCTTAGTAGGTGGGACAGGCTACAATGAGCAGTTCTTC.

The CDR3 coding sequence is TGTGCCAGCAGCTTTGGACAGGGCTATGGCTACACCTTC. Amino acid sequence: CASSFGQGYGYTF. The V call is TRBV5-6, the J call TRBJ1-2, with TRBD1 matching 8 bases. V dropped 2 bases and J dropped 4; count of bases not matched to a gene: 1. Germline V gives CDR1 SGHDT, CDR2 YYEEEE. This CDR3 spans 13 amino acids.

V and J are TRBV6-5 and TRBJ1-2; D is possibly TRBD1 (5 bases). CDR3 size: 14 residues. Deletions cut 2 bases from V and 5 bases from J, with 12 bases between. CDR1 and CDR2 from the germline V gene are MNHEY and SVGAGI. For the CDR3, the DNA is TGTGCCAGCAGTTACGACAGAAGACCGTATGGCTACACCTTC. Residues: CASSYDRRPYGYTF.

The gene calls are TRBV7-9 and TRBJ1-1; D gene uncertain. The CDR3 is made up of 14 amino acids. V was pared by 5 bases and J by 3 bases, with 13 bases between. Germline CDR1 SEHNR, CDR2 FQNEAQ (reference sequence). The CDR3 coding sequence is TGTGCCAGCAGCCCTGTGGCTCGGGACACTGAAGCTTTCTTT. The encoded protein is CASSPVARDTEAFF.

CDR3 amino acids: CSVDGLAGIYNEQFF. The DNA for the CDR3 is TGCAGCGTTGACGGCCTAGCGGGAATCTACAATGAGCAGTTCTTC. The chain links TRBV29-1 to TRBJ2-1; TRBD2 aligns across 9 bases. The germline V gene has CDR1 SQVTM and CDR2 ANQGSEA. CDR3 size: 15 residues. The junction had 6 bases not matched to a gene; V was cut back by 3 bases and J by 3 bases.

V and J are TRBV30 and TRBJ1-6; weak D call: TRBD1 (6 bases). Trimming left V 0 bases short and J 14 bases short, with 20 bases between. CDR3 length: 15 residues. In germline, CDR1 is GTSNPN, CDR2 SVGIG (reference sequence). CDR3 amino acids: CAWSVEGGLLTTLHF. CDR3 nucleotides: TGTGCCTGGAGTGTAGAAGGGGGTCTGCTTACGACCCTCCACTTT.

This clone was seen a single time. The V call is TRBV6-1, the J call TRBJ2-7, with D tentatively TRBD1 (6 bases). The CDR3 extends over 14 amino acids. The germline gives CDR1 MNHNS, CDR2 SASEGT. V was shortened by 6 bases and J by 3 bases, with 15 bases between the two germline ends. CDR3 DNA: TGTGCCAGCAGAGGACAGCCGGGCGACTACGAGCAGTACTTC. Its protein product is CASRGQPGDYEQYF.

CDR3 loop: CASSSRGQGSNQPQHF. In nucleotides, the CDR3 is TGTGCCAGCAGCTCGAGGGGACAGGGAAGCAATCAGCCCCAGCATTTT. The chain carries TRBV13 and TRBJ1-5, with TRBD1 matching 9 bases. The CDR3 has 16 amino acids. V was pared by 4 bases and J by 1 base, with 5 bases of the junction left unmatched. Per the germline V gene, CDR1 is PRHDT and CDR2 is FYEKMQ (reference sequence).